What follows are 5 T cell receptor beta chains derived from one specimen sequenced in a study of OX40 agonist ivuxolimab in advanced cancers. Libraries were prepared by immunoSEQ multiplex PCR; TCRdb keeps only in-frame clonotypes and omits some of them. The sample lists about 100,000 clones; around 91% were seen once. The input for sequencing was CD4+ or CD8+ T cells sorted from blood, taken in a trial of the OX40 agonist ivuxolimab. Every receptor here comes from an adult with an advanced solid tumor such as melanoma, head and neck, liver or kidney cancer.

The chain carries TRBV5-4 and TRBJ2-7; 9 nucleotides agree with TRBD1. In germline, CDR1 is SGHNT, CDR2 YYREEE (reference sequence). With 4 bases clipped from V and 3 bases from J, the junction kept 2 bases outside the gene matches. There are 13 residues in the CDR3. The CDR3 bases are TGTGCCAGCAGCAGGGACAGGGACTACGAGCAGTACTTC. Translating it yields CASSRDRDYEQYF.

The chain has TRBV7-6 and TRBJ1-4, with a tentative D call TRBD1 (6 bases). The CDR3 is 18 amino acids. CDR1 and CDR2 (germline): SGHVS, FNYEAQ. V lost 3 bases to trimming and J lost 10 bases, with 27 bases between them. CDR3 loop: CASSLGPPGRGGSRKLFF. CDR3 nucleotides: TGTGCCAGCAGCTTGGGTCCCCCGGGCAGGGGTGGTTCTAGAAAACTGTTTTTT.

This chain joins TRBV5-8 and TRBJ2-5; 8 bases are a match to TRBD1. Per the germline V gene, CDR1 is SGHTS and CDR2 is YDEGEE. The length of the CDR3 is 16 residues. The V gene end was trimmed by 1 base and the J gene end by 2 bases; junction bases not matched to a gene: 7. DNA of the CDR3: TGTGCCAGCAGCTTGAGGGGCTACAGGGGGCAAGAGACCCAGTACTTC. It codes for CASSLRGYRGQETQYF. Full variable domain (outside the CDR3, taken from reference TRBV5-8 and TRBJ2-5): EAGVTQSPTHLIKTRGQQATLRCSPISGHTSVYWYQQALGLGLQFLLWYDEGEERNRGNFPPRFSGRQFPNYSSELNVNALELEDSALYLCASSLRGYRGQETQYFGPGTRLLVL.

This chain uses TRBV28 with TRBJ2-7; TRBD2 matches at 9 bases. Germline V gene sequence: CDR1 MDHEN, CDR2 SYDVKM. V shed 6 bases, J shed 3 bases, and the junction held 12 bases outside the gene matches. The CDR3 runs 16 residues. Written as DNA, the CDR3 is TGTGCCAGCAGGAAATTAGCGGGAGCCCTCGACTACGAGCAGTACTTC. Translated: CASRKLAGALDYEQYF.

The sample holds a few counts of this clone. This rearrangement joins TRBV11-3 to TRBJ2-2; D call uncertain. The CDR3 totals 12 residues. The germline CDR1 and CDR2 sequences are SGHNT and YENEEA. V lost 3 bases and J 7 bases, leaving 6 bases between the germline ends. The CDR3 DNA reads as TGTGCCAGCAGCTTCCCGGGCGGGGAGCTGTTTTTT. Its translation is CASSFPGGELFF.